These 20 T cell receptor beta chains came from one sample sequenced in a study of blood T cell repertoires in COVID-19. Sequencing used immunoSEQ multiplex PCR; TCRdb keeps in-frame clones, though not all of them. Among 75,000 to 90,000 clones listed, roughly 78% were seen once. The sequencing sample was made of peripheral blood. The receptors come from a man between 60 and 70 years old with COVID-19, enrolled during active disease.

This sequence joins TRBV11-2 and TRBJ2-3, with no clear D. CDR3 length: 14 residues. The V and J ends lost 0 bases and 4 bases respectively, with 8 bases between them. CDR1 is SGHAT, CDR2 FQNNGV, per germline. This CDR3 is CASSLEPTSDTQYF. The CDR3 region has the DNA TGTGCCAGCAGCTTAGAGCCTACTTCAGATACGCAGTATTTT.

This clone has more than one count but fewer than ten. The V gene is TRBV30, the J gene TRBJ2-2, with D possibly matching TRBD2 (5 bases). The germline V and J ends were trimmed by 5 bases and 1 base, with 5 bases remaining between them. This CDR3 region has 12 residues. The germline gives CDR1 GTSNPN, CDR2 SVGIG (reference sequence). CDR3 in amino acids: CAWGRNTGELFF. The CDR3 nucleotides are TGTGCCTGGGGGAGGAACACCGGGGAGCTGTTTTTT.

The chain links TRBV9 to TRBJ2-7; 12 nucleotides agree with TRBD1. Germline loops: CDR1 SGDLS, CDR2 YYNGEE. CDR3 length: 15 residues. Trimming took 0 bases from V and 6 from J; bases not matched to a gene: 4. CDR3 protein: CASSVGSGQGAEQYF. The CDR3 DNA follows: TGTGCCAGCAGCGTAGGGTCGGGACAGGGGGCCGAGCAGTACTTC.

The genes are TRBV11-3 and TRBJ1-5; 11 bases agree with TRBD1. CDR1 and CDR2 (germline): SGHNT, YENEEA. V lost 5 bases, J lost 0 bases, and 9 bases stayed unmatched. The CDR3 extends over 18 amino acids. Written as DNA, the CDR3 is TGTGCCAGCAGCCCCAGGACAGGGGGCTTTTATAGCAATCAGCCCCAGCATTTT. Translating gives CASSPRTGGFYSNQPQHF.

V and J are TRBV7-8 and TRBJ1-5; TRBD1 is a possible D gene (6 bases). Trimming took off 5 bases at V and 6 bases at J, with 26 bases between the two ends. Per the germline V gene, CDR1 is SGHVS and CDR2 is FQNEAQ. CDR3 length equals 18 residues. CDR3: CASSRGIGGGAQGQPQHF. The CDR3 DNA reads TGTGCCAGCAGCCGGGGGATTGGAGGGGGGGCGCAGGGTCAGCCCCAGCATTTT.

CDR3 DNA: TGCGCCAGCAGCGGGGGGACAGTTGGAGGCGGAGATTCACCCCTCCACTTT. Amino acid sequence: CASSGGTVGGGDSPLHF. The rearrangement uses TRBV5-1 and TRBJ1-6; 7 nucleotides agree with TRBD1. Germline assignment: CDR1 SGHRS and CDR2 YFSETQ. The CDR3 runs to 17 residues. Germline trimming cut 4 bases from V and 8 bases from J; bases unmatched to any gene: 15.

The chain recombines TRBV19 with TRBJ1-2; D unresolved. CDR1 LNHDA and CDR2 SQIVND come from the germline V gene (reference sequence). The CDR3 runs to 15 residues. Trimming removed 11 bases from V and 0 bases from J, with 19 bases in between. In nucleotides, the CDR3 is TGTGCCGCCAACGCAGGCGAATTCTCTAACTATGGCTACACCTTC. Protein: CAANAGEFSNYGYTF.

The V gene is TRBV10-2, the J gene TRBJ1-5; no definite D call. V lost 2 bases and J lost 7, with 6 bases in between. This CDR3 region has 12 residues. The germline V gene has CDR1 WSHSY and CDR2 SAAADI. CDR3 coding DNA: TGCGCCAGCAGTGAGGGTCAGCAGCCCCAGCATTTT. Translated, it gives CASSEGQQPQHF.

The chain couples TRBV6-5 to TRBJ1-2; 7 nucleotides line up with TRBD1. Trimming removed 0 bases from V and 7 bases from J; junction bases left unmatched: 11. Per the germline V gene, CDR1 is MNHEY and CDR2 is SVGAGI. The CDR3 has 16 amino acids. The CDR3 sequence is CASSYSSGGPLSGYTF. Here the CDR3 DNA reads TGTGCCAGCAGTTACTCCTCAGGGGGGCCCCTGAGTGGCTACACCTTC.

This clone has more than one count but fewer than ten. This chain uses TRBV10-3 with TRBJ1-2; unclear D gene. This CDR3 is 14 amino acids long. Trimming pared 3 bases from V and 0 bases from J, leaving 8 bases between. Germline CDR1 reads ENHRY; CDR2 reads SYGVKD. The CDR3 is CAISELPTNYGYTF. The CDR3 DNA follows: TGTGCCATCAGTGAACTACCTACTAACTATGGCTACACCTTC.

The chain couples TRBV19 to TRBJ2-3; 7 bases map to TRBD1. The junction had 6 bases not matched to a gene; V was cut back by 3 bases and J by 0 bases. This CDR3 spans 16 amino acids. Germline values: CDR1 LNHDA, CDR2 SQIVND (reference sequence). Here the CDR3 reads CASSIVRGRSTDTQYF. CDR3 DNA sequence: TGTGCCAGTAGTATCGTTAGGGGGCGAAGCACAGATACGCAGTATTTT.

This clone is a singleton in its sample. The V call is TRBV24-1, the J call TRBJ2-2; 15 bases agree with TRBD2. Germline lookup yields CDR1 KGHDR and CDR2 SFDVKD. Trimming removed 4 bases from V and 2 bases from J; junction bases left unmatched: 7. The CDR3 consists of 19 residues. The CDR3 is CATSETRTSGGGNTGELFF. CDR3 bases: TGTGCCACCAGTGAAACACGGACTAGCGGGGGGGGAAACACCGGGGAGCTGTTTTTT.

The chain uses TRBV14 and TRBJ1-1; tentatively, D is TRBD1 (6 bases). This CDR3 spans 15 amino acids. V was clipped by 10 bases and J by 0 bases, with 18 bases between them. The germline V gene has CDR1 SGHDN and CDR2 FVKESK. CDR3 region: CATRPFRGMNTEAFF. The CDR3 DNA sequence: TGTGCCACCCGCCCGTTCAGGGGAATGAACACTGAAGCTTTCTTT.

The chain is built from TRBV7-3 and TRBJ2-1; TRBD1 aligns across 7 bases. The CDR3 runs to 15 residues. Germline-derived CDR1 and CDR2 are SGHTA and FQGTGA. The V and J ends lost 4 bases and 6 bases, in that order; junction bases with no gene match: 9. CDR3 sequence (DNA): TGTGCCAGCAGCTCCACAGCAGGGGGAACCAATGAGCAGTTCTTC. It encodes CASSSTAGGTNEQFF.

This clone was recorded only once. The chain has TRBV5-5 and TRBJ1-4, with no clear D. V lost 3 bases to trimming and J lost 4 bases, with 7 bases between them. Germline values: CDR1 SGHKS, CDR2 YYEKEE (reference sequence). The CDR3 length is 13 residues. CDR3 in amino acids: CASSSTVNEKLFF. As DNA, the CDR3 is TGTGCCAGCAGCTCAACGGTTAATGAAAAACTGTTTTTT.

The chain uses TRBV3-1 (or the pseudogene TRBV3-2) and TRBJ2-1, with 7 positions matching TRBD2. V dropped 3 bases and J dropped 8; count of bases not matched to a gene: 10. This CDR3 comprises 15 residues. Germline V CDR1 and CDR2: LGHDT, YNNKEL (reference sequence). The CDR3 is CASSHIRTRGYEQFF. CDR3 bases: TGTGCCAGCAGCCACATCCGGACTAGGGGCTATGAGCAGTTCTTC.

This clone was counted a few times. This CDR3 reads CASSLVAGGAGELFF. The CDR3, as DNA: TGCGCCAGCAGCTTGGTAGCGGGAGGGGCCGGGGAGCTGTTTTTT. The rearrangement uses TRBV5-1 and TRBJ2-2; 11 bases map to TRBD2. With V trimmed by 0 bases and J by 6 bases, 1 base remained unmatched. The CDR3 runs to 15 residues. The germline CDR1 and CDR2 sequences are SGHRS and YFSETQ.

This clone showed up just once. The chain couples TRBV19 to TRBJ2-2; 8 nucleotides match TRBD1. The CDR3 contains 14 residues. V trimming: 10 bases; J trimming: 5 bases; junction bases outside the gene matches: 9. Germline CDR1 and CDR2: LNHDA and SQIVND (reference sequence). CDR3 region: CATGQGVWTGELFF. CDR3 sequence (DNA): TGTGCCACCGGACAGGGTGTATGGACCGGGGAGCTGTTTTTT.

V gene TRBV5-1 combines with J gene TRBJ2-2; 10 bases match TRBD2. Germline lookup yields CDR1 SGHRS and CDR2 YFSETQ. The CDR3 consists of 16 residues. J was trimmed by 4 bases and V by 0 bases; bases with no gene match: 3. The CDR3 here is CASSLGSGRRTGELFF. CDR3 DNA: TGCGCCAGCAGCTTGGGTAGCGGGAGGCGCACCGGGGAGCTGTTTTTT.

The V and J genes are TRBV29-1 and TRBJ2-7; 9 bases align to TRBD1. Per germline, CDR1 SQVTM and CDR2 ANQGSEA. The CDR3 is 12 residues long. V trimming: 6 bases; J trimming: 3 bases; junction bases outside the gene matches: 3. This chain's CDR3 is CSVGQGNYEQYF. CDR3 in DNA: TGCAGCGTGGGACAGGGTAACTACGAGCAGTACTTC.